The TCR beta chain under discussion was sequenced for a study of shared clonotypes between healthy human individuals. Points from the study as a whole: Sampling covered blood only; tissue repertoires likely differ. Having only a few donors restricted how much genetic and exposure-history diversity was captured.

Regarding this clone: Its specificity is unknown.

Ten immunoSEQ deep assay plates were used to sequence the DNA of unsorted PBMCs. Method: immunoSEQ multiplex PCR; TCRdb's copy keeps in-frame clones and lacks some. The sample contains roughly 480,000 clones, around 80% of which appear only once. V lost 8 bases, J lost 7 bases, and 13 bases stayed unmatched. The V gene's germline CDR1 is SNHLY and CDR2 FYNNEI. The CDR3 has 15 residues. Sequencing was performed on PBMCs. The sequence derives from a middle-aged woman in good health. Some clones in this sample may be carry-over from other donors' samples. The chain employs TRBV2 and TRBJ2-1; TRBD2 matches at 8 bases. The CDR3 spells CASLRTSGGRNEQFF. CDR3 nucleotide sequence: TGTGCCAGCCTTCGTACTAGCGGTGGCCGGAATGAGCAGTTCTTC.